This T cell receptor beta chain originates from a study of shared clonotypes between healthy human individuals (TCRdb year 2020). The study in broad terms: A few men and a couple of women, aged 18 to 49 years, made up the cohort. The study deeply sequenced blood TCR repertoires of 5 or 6 healthy adults to estimate repertoire size and the extent of clonotype sharing between individuals. For each donor, CD4 naive and CD4 memory were each run on three plates, CD8 naive on two plates, and CD8 memory on one plate. Leukapheresis yielded between about 0.94 and 9.5 billion PBMCs per donor. Libraries were prepared and TCR repertoires were sequenced by different laboratories using diverse techniques, in order to increase sequencing depth and limit assay-specific biases. General study outcomes and caveats: Naive subsets generally had larger estimated clonotype richness than memory subsets. Clonotypes shared by all four sorted-subset donors showed higher generation probabilities than non-shared clonotypes. Pairwise subsampling led to the expectation that sequencing depth would affect the degree of clonotype sharing among donors. The genetic and exposure-history diversity represented was limited by the small number of donors. Even with the large sequencing depth, rarefaction of the sorted-subset datasets indicated that sequencing was incomplete. About 4.5% of naive CD4, roughly 3.5% of naive CD8, approximately 2.2% of memory CD4, and approximately 0.4% of memory CD8 clonotypes were shared across several donors. Sampling was limited to blood, and TCR repertoires in tissue likely differ from TCR repertoires in blood.

Remarks on this clone: What this receptor recognizes is not known. Base quality data are lacking; no much larger clone is found one base away.

Using the deep immunoSEQ assay, TCR CDR3 regions were amplified from genomic DNA by multiplex PCR. Extracted genomic DNA from each cell subset was distributed evenly across all wells of several immunoSEQ 96-well plates, and each plate was treated as a replicate. For sorted subsets, roughly 190 ng of genomic DNA, equivalent to 25,000 to 35,000 T cell genomes, went into each replicate PCR. The purified libraries were quantified using a Qubit 3.0 fluorometer, sized with a Bioanalyzer 2100, and then quantified again using the KAPA Library Quantification kit. Every immunoSEQ 96-well plate was sequenced on a separate single-read 150-cycle Illumina NextSeq 550 flow cell. The authors' pipeline ran thus. Because the immunoSEQ output included only junctional sequences and no quality scores, the filtering could not be the same as the filtering used for full-length reads. Sequences were annotated with PyIR, a Python wrapper for IgBLAST v1.9, using IMGT germline references to assign V/J genes and CDR3. Reads were removed for weak V/J assignments (E-value above 1e-6), missing CDR3, stop codons, out-of-frame junctions, or ambiguous translated residues. A V3J clonotype was defined by an identical inferred V gene, J gene, and CDR3 amino acid sequence. Percentage overlap between repertoires was computed as shared unique clonotypes divided by the size of the smaller repertoire. Repertoire richness was assessed with RTK rarefaction, the Chao1 estimator, and Recon v2.1 estimates of unobserved clonotypes. Generation probabilities were computed with OLGA for all TCRbeta clonotypes obtained by the gDNA method from several donors. TCRdb's version of the immuneACCESS table is confined to in-frame rearrangements and falls short of the full clone set. An unresolved V gene accounts for under half of the shortfall where checked; the remainder is of unknown origin. V and J calls and clone size follow that table, whereas D and trimming were derived from the DNA. This sample has some 1.4 million clones in its table, and roughly 96% of those were observed once. Roughly 1.2% of the sample rests with the top ten.

Donors were healthy HIV-negative adults with no recently reported acute infections or vaccinations. Every donor was a Caucasian adult living in Nashville, Tennessee, USA. Magnetic negative selection was used to enrich CD4+ T cells, after which naive cells were positively selected on CD45RA and the negative fraction became the memory subset. Blood was collected by leukapheresis, and PBMCs were isolated by Ficoll-Histopaque density gradient centrifugation and then cryopreserved in liquid nitrogen vapor phase. Analytical flow cytometry was used to check the purity and quantity of every magnetically sorted T cell population. Each sorted fraction had its genomic DNA isolated and then quantified by UV absorbance on a Nanodrop 2000c. Sequences ENHRY (CDR1) and SYGVKD (CDR2) are obtained from the germline V gene. From its cysteine to its phenylalanine, the CDR3 spans 13 amino acids. The only DNA kept is the CDR3, 39 bases in frame from the first base. V was cut back by 5 bases and J by 2 bases, leaving a gap of 10 bases between them.

This sequence uses TRBV10-3 and TRBJ2-7, with TRBD1 tentatively as D gene (6 bases match). This TCR was sampled from a man aged 30 to 39 in good health. Sequences were obtained from naive CD4+ T cells sorted from blood. In light of the paper, this sample's cell subset or site label describes: CD45RA+ positively selected. The CDR3 protein sequence reads: CAISRDTTYEQYF. The DNA sequence is TGTGCCATCAGTAGGGACACCACCTACGAGCAGTACTTC.